This T cell receptor beta chain was retrieved from a study of shared clonotypes between healthy human individuals. In the original analysis: Filtering differed since immunoSEQ provided only junctions, with no quality scores. TCRdb's table, derived via immunoSEQ multiplex PCR, lists solely in-frame clones and lacks some. That table gives V, J and clone size, and the DNA gave D and trimming. The sample includes over 2 million clones, less than 95% of them seen just once. CDR3 length equals 16 residues. Trimming removed 2 bases from V and 1 base from J, with 13 bases in between. Per the germline V gene, CDR1 is MGHDK and CDR2 is SYGVNS.

Material for sequencing was naive CD4+ T cells from PBMCs. Subset reported: CD45RA+ positively selected. This chain links TRBV25-1 with TRBJ2-3; a possible D gene is TRBD2 (7 bases). The receptor's source is a man between 18 and 35 years old in good health. Some clones in this sample may be carry-over from other donors' samples. The CDR3 region has the DNA TGTGCCAGCAGTGAAGGTCGAGGGGGGGGCACAGATACGCAGTATTTT. This translates into CASSEGRGGGTDTQYF.